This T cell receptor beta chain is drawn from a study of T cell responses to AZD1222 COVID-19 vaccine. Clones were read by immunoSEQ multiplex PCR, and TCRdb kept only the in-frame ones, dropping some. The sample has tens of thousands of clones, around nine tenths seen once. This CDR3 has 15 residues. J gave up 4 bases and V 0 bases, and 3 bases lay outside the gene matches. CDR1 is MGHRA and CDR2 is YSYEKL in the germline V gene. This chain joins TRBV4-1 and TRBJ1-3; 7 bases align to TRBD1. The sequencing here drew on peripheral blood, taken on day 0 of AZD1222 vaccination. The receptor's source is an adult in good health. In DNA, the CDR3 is TGCGCCAGCAGCCAAGACAGGGGGGAGGGAAACACCATATATTTT. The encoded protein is CASSQDRGEGNTIYF.